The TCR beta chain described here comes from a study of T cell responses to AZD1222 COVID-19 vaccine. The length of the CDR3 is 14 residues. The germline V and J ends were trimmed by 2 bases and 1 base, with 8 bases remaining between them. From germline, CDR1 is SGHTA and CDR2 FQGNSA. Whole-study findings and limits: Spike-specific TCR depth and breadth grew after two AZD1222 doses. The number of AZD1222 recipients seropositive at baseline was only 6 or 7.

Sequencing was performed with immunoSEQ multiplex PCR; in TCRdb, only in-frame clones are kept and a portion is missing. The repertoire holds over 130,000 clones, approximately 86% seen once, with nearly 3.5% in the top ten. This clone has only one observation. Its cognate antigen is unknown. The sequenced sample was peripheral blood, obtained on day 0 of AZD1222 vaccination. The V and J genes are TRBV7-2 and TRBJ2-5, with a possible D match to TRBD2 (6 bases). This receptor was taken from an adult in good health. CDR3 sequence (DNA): TGTGCCAGCAGCTTACGGGGGTCCCAAGAGACCCAGTACTTC. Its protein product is CASSLRGSQETQYF.